Below, 24 T cell receptor beta chains from the same sample are listed, as sequenced in a study of CD8+ T cells in alopecia areata. This sample's treatment: oral pan-JAK inhibitor, 5-10 mg twice daily. It was cDNA, reverse transcribed from extracted RNA, that served as the sequencing template. The repertoire was sequenced with immunoSEQ multiplex PCR; TCRdb's copy has only in-frame clones and lacks some. The sample has 120,000 to 150,000 clones, approximately 80% seen once. The sequenced sample was CD8+ T cells sorted from blood, obtained at week 4, from a patient treated with tofacitinib. These TCRs come from a human donor with alopecia areata.

The rearrangement joins TRBV6-1 to TRBJ2-1, with D perhaps matching TRBD1 (7 bases). The germline CDR1 and CDR2 sequences are MNHNS and SASEGT. V lost 3 bases and J 6 bases, leaving 18 bases between the germline ends. The CDR3 covers 16 residues. This CDR3 reads CASSDTEGAVGNEQFF. CDR3 nucleotides: TGTGCCAGCAGTGACACGGAGGGGGCAGTCGGCAATGAGCAGTTCTTC.

The V gene is TRBV23-1, the J gene TRBJ2-5, with D tentatively TRBD1 or TRBD2 (5 bases each). TRBV23-1 has ORF status, its function being uncertain. The CDR3 sequence is 15 residues long. The ends were cut back, 0 bases at V and 4 bases at J, with 12 bases in the middle. The CDR3 DNA follows: TGCGCCAGCAGTCAATCGGGGGTTGCGGCAGAGACCCAGTACTTC. This sequence encodes CASSQSGVAAETQYF.

The rearrangement uses TRBV5-8 and TRBJ2-1; no firm D call. V gave up 2 bases and J gave up 3 bases, with 6 bases separating them. There are 13 residues in the CDR3. The germline V gene has CDR1 SGHTS and CDR2 YDEGEE. This CDR3 is CASSFGYYNEQFF. CDR3 sequence (DNA): TGTGCCAGCAGCTTTGGCTACTACAATGAGCAGTTCTTC.

The chain is built from TRBV11-2 and TRBJ2-4, with D perhaps TRBD1 (5 bases). The V end lost 3 bases, the J end lost 0 bases, and 15 bases lay between the germline ends. Germline V gene lookup returns CDR1 SGHAT and CDR2 FQNNGV. The CDR3 has 17 amino acids. CDR3 protein: CASSLTNRILAKNIQYF. In nucleotides, the CDR3 is TGTGCCAGCAGCTTGACCAACAGGATACTAGCCAAAAACATTCAGTACTTC.

This sequence joins TRBV6-5 and TRBJ2-7; tentative D call: TRBD1 (5 bases). Trimming took off 6 bases at V and 1 base at J, with 16 bases between the two ends. Germline lookup yields CDR1 MNHEY and CDR2 SVGAGI. This CDR3 contains 15 residues. CDR3 amino acids: CASSLQGGLSYEQYF. The CDR3 bases are TGTGCCAGCAGCCTCCAGGGCGGCCTGTCCTACGAGCAGTACTTC.

CDR3 region: CASSFGRGDYEQYF. CDR3 nucleotide sequence: TGTGCCAGCAGCTTTGGCAGGGGCGACTACGAGCAGTACTTC. The V call is TRBV5-4, the J call TRBJ2-7; D perhaps matches TRBD1 (6 bases). CDR1 is SGHNT and CDR2 is YYREEE in the germline V gene (reference sequence). V was clipped by 2 bases and J by 3 bases, with 12 bases between them. This CDR3 spans 14 amino acids.

This clone was seen a single time. This chain uses TRBV9 with TRBJ2-1; D might be TRBD2 (6 bases). The V end lost 3 bases, the J end lost 8 bases, and 15 bases lay between the germline ends. The CDR3 has 14 amino acids. The germline gives CDR1 SGDLS, CDR2 YYNGEE. The CDR3, as DNA: TGTGCCAGCAGCGCGGGGGTCCCCGGCGATGAGCAGTTCTTC. As protein: CASSAGVPGDEQFF.

This chain uses TRBV5-1 with TRBJ2-1; D is undetermined. The CDR3 covers 12 residues. V was pared by 5 bases and J by 8 bases, with 11 bases between. CDR1 and CDR2 from the germline V gene are SGHRS and YFSETQ. The CDR3 reads CASRPTRDEQFF. CDR3 nucleotides: TGCGCCAGCAGGCCGACCCGCGATGAGCAGTTCTTC.

The V call is TRBV7-9, the J call TRBJ1-1; possibly TRBD1 for D (5 bases). This CDR3 has 14 residues. Germline CDR1 is SEHNR and CDR2 is FQNEAQ (reference sequence). V shed 7 bases and J shed 1 base, with 13 bases lying between them. For the CDR3, the DNA is TGTGCCAGCACCCTGACAGTAAAGAACACTGAAGCTTTCTTT. It codes for CASTLTVKNTEAFF.

This clone turned up a few times. The chain uses TRBV19 and TRBJ2-1, with TRBD2 as a possible D gene (6 bases). This CDR3 has 14 residues. Germline V gene data show CDR1 as LNHDA and CDR2 as SQIVND (reference sequence). V lost 3 bases to trimming and J lost 6 bases, with 12 bases between them. The DNA for the CDR3 is TGTGCCAGTAGTATGACCCCCGGGAGCAATGAGCAGTTCTTC. Its protein is CASSMTPGSNEQFF.

The gene calls are TRBV30 and TRBJ2-7; TRBD1 matches at 12 bases. Per the germline V gene, CDR1 is GTSNPN and CDR2 is SVGIG (reference sequence). The CDR3 contains 14 residues. Trimming at V came to 1 base and at J to 5 bases, leaving 3 bases not matched to a gene. CDR3 DNA: TGTGCCTGGAGTGGGGGACAGGGGGCAGACGAGCAGTACTTC. This codes for CAWSGGQGADEQYF.

This chain connects TRBV6-5 to TRBJ2-1; the match to TRBD1 covers 7 bases. The length of the CDR3 is 13 residues. Germline CDR1 reads MNHEY; CDR2 reads SVGAGI. Trimming cost V 4 bases and J 8 bases; bases outside gene matches: 5. The CDR3 protein is CASSSWTGDEQFF. The CDR3, as DNA: TGTGCCAGCAGTTCCTGGACAGGCGATGAGCAGTTCTTC.

The chain has TRBV7-6 and TRBJ2-2; D remains ambiguous. V dropped 0 bases and J dropped 3 bases, with 5 bases sitting between them. The germline CDR1 and CDR2 sequences are SGHVS and FNYEAQ. This CDR3 is built from 14 residues. This CDR3 reads CASSLAGHTGELFF. DNA for the CDR3: TGTGCCAGCAGCTTAGCAGGGCACACCGGGGAGCTGTTTTTT.

V gene TRBV15 combines with J gene TRBJ2-3, with D possibly being TRBD2 (5 bases). The germline V gene has CDR1 LNHNV and CDR2 YYDKDF (reference sequence). CDR3 length: 15 amino acids. V dropped 1 base and J dropped 2 bases, with 10 bases sitting between them. The CDR3 DNA is TGTGCCACCAGCAGAGTGGCTAGCCCCACAGATACGCAGTATTTT. As protein: CATSRVASPTDTQYF.

The chain has TRBV10-2 and TRBJ2-7; no reliable D call. CDR3 length: 12 residues. CDR1 WSHSY and CDR2 SAAADI come from the germline V gene. Trimming removed 2 bases at V and 3 bases at J, with 5 bases between. CDR3 residues: CASSENFYEQYF. The DNA for the CDR3 is TGCGCCAGCAGTGAGAACTTCTACGAGCAGTACTTC.

This clone turned up a few times. The V and J genes are TRBV11-2 and TRBJ2-3; no reliable D call. Trimming removed 2 bases at V and 2 bases at J, with 11 bases between. The germline V gene encodes CDR1 SGHAT and CDR2 FQNNGV. This CDR3 region has 15 residues. The CDR3 coding sequence is TGTGCCAGCAGCTTATATGACACCTACACAGATACGCAGTATTTT. It codes for CASSLYDTYTDTQYF.

The rearrangement links TRBV4-1 to TRBJ1-4; no clear D. The ends were cut back, 2 bases at V and 8 bases at J, with 18 bases in the middle. Germline-derived CDR1 and CDR2 are MGHRA and YSYEKL. The CDR3 covers 16 residues. The CDR3 DNA reads as TGCGCCAGCAGCCAACGTGCCGGGATTACGGAGGAAAAACTGTTTTTT. Translated, it gives CASSQRAGITEEKLFF.

The chain combines TRBV19 with TRBJ2-6, with D possibly being TRBD1 (6 bases). Germline-derived CDR1 and CDR2 are LNHDA and SQIVND (reference sequence). The length of the CDR3 is 15 residues. Trimming took 5 bases from V and 0 from J, leaving 8 bases between them. CDR3 protein: CASSPGASGANVLTF. The CDR3 DNA follows: TGTGCCAGTAGTCCAGGGGCCTCTGGGGCCAACGTCCTGACTTTC.

The chain has TRBV29-1 and TRBJ2-5, with D perhaps given as TRBD1 or TRBD2 (5 bases each). This CDR3 has 11 residues. In germline, CDR1 is SQVTM, CDR2 ANQGSEA. V was clipped by 7 bases and J by 7 bases, with 13 bases between them. CDR3 residues: CSAERDGTQYF. The CDR3 region has the DNA TGCAGCGCCGAAAGGGACGGGACCCAGTACTTC.

This clone was seen a few times. The rearrangement links TRBV10-3 to TRBJ1-4, with D unresolved. V dropped 6 bases and J dropped 2 bases, with 10 bases sitting between them. CDR3 length: 14 residues. CDR1 ENHRY and CDR2 SYGVKD come from the germline V gene. CDR3 DNA sequence: TGTGCCATCAGAGCGGGAGGCACTAATGAAAAACTGTTTTTT. Residues: CAIRAGGTNEKLFF.

The chain combines TRBV7-9 with TRBJ2-4; the D gene is possibly TRBD2 (5 bases). V was trimmed by 8 bases and J by 7 bases, leaving 9 bases between them. This CDR3 contains 11 residues. Germline CDR1 and CDR2: SEHNR and FQNEAQ (reference sequence). The CDR3 is CASSWENIQYF. CDR3 DNA sequence: TGTGCCAGCTCCTGGGAGAACATTCAGTACTTC. The full variable domain, completed using reference TRBV7-9 and TRBJ2-4, is DTGVSQNPRHKITKRGQNVTFRCDPISEHNRLYWYRQTLGQGPEFLTYFQNEAQLEKSRLLSDRFSAERPKGSFSTLEIQRTEQGDSAMYLCASSWENIQYFGAGTRLSVL.

The chain links TRBV7-2 to TRBJ2-3; D remains ambiguous. In germline, CDR1 is SGHTA, CDR2 FQGNSA. V lost 5 bases and J lost 2, with 5 bases in between. The CDR3 has 12 amino acids. CDR3 sequence reads: CASSPFTDTQYF. The DNA of the CDR3 is TGTGCCAGCAGCCCCTTCACAGATACGCAGTATTTT.

V is TRBV6-5 and J is TRBJ1-1; D is unclear. The CDR3 consists of 15 residues. Between the trimmed V and J ends, which lost 7 bases and 5 bases, there was a span of 20 bases. In germline, CDR1 is MNHEY, CDR2 SVGAGI. The CDR3 DNA is TGTGCCAGCACAGCCCCTTTCCTGGAAGGGACTGAAGCTTTCTTT. Translation gives CASTAPFLEGTEAFF.

The rearrangement links TRBV2 to TRBJ2-5; the D call may be TRBD1 or TRBD2 (5 bases each). Germline V CDR1 and CDR2: SNHLY, FYNNEI. The length of the CDR3 is 14 residues. The V end lost 10 bases, the J end lost 1 base, and 16 bases lay between the germline ends. This chain's CDR3 is CATSGPNTQETQYF. The CDR3 nucleotides are TGTGCCACTTCGGGACCAAATACCCAAGAGACCCAGTACTTC.